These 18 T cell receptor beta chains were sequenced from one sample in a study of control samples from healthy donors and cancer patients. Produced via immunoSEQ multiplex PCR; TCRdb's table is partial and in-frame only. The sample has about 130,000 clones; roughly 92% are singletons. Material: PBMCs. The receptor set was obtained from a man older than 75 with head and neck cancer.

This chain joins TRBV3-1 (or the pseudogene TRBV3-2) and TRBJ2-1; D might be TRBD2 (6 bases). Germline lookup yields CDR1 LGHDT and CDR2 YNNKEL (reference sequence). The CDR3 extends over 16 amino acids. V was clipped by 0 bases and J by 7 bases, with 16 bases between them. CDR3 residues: CASSQDPSGPRNEQFF. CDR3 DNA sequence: TGTGCCAGCAGCCAAGATCCCAGCGGGCCTCGGAATGAGCAGTTCTTC.

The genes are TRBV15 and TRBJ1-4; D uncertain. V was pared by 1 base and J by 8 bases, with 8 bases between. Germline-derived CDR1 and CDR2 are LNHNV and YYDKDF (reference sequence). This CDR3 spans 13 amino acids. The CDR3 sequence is CATSRVQGEKLFF. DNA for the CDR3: TGTGCCACCAGCAGAGTGCAAGGCGAAAAACTGTTTTTT.

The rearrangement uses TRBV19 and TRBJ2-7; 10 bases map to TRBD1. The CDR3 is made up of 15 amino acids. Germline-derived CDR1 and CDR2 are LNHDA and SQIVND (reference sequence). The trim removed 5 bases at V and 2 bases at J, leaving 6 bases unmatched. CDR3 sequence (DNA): TGTGCCAGTAGTTGGCGGGACAGGGGACCCTACGAGCAGTACTTC. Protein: CASSWRDRGPYEQYF. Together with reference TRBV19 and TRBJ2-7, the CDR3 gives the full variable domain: DGGITQSPKYLFRKEGQNVTLSCEQNLNHDAMYWYRQDPGQGLRLIYYSQIVNDFQKGDIAEGYSVSREKKESFPLTVTSAQKNPTAFYLCASSWRDRGPYEQYFGPGTRLTVT.

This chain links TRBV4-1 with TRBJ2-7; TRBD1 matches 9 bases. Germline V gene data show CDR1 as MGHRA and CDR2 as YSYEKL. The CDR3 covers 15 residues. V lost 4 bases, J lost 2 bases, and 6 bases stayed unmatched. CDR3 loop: CASSRDRVSPYEQYF. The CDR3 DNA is TGCGCCAGCAGCCGGGACAGGGTTTCCCCCTACGAGCAGTACTTC.

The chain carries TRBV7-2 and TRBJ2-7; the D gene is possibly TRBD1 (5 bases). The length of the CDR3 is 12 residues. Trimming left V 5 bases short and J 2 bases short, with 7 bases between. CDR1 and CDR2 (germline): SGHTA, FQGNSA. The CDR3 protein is CASSEDTYEQYF. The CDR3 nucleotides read TGTGCCAGCAGCGAGGACACCTACGAGCAGTACTTC.

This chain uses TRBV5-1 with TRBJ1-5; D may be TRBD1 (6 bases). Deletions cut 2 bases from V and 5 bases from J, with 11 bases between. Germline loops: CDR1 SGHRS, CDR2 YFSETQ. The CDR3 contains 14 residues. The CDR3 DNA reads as TGCGCCAGCAGCTTAGGACAGCAGGATCAGCCCCAGCATTTT. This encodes CASSLGQQDQPQHF.

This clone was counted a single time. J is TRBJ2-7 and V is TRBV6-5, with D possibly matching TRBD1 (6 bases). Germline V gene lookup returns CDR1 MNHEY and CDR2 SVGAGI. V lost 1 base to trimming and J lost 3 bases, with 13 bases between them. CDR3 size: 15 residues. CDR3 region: CASSYLQGEGYEQYF. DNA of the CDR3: TGTGCCAGCAGTTACTTACAGGGCGAAGGCTACGAGCAGTACTTC.

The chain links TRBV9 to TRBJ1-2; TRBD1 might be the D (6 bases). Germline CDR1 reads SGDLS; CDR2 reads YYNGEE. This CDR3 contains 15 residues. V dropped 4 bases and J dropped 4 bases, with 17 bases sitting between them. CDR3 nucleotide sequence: TGTGCCAGCAGCTTACAGGGCGAGCCAGGCTATGGCTACACCTTC. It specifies CASSLQGEPGYGYTF.

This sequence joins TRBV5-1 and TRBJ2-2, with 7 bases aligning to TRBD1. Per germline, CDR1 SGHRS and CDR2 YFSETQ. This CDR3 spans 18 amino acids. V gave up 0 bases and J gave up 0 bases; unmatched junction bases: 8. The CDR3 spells CASSLVHRGFTNTGELFF. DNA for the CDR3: TGCGCCAGCAGCTTGGTTCACAGGGGCTTCACGAACACCGGGGAGCTGTTTTTT.

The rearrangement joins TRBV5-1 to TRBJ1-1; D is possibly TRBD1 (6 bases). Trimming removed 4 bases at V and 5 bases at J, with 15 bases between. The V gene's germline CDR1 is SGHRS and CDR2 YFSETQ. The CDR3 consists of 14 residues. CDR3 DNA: TGCGCCAGCAGCACCTTACAGGGAGGGACTGAAGCTTTCTTT. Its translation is CASSTLQGGTEAFF.

CDR3 amino acids: CASGLSTGTVIPYEQYF. The DNA for the CDR3 is TGTGCTAGTGGTTTGTCAACCGGGACGGTGATTCCGTACGAGCAGTACTTC. The chain joins TRBV12-5 to TRBJ2-7, with D perhaps assigned TRBD1 or TRBD2 (5 bases each). The CDR3 length is 17 residues. The germline V gene encodes CDR1 LGHNT and CDR2 FRNRAP. Trimming left V 2 bases short and J 4 bases short, with 21 bases between.

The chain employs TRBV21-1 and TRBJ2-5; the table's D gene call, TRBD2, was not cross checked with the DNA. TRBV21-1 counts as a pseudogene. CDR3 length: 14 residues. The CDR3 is CASSTRAGRETQYF. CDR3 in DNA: TGTGCCAGCAGCACTCGAGCGGGACGGGAGACCCAGTACTTC.

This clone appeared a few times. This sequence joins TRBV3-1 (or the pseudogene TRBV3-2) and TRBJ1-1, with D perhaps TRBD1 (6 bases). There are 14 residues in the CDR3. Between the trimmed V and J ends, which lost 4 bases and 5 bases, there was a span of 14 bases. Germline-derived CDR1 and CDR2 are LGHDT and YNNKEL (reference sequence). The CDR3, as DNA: TGTGCCAGCAGCCCGCGCAGGGGAGAAACTGAAGCTTTCTTT. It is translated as CASSPRRGETEAFF.

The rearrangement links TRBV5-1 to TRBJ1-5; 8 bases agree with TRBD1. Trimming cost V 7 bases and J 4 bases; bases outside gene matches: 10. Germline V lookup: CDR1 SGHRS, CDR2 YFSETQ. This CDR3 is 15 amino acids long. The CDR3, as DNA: TGCGCCAGCCGGATCGGGACAGGCGTAAATCAGCCCCAGCATTTT. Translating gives CASRIGTGVNQPQHF.

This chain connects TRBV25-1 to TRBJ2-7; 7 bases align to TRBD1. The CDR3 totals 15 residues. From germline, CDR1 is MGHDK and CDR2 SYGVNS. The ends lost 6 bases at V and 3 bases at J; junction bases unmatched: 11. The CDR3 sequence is CASSQTGLGNYEQYF. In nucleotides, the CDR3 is TGTGCCAGCAGCCAGACAGGGTTGGGCAACTACGAGCAGTACTTC.

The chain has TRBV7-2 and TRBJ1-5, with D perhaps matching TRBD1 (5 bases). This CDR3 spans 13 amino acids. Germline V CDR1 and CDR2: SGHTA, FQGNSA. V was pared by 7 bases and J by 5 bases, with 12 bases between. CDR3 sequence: CASTLRGDQPQHF. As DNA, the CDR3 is TGTGCCAGCACCCTCCGGGGGGATCAGCCCCAGCATTTT.

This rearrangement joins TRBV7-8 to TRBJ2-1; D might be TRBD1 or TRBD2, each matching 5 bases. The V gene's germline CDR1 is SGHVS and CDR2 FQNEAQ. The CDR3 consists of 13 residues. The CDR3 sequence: CAGAGRRDNEQFF. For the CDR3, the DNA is TGTGCGGGAGCAGGGCGGAGAGACAATGAGCAGTTCTTC.

This CDR3 is CATSPRERQETQYF. The CDR3 DNA reads as TGTGCCACCAGCCCCAGGGAGAGGCAAGAGACCCAGTACTTC. The chain recombines TRBV15 with TRBJ2-5; D possibly matches TRBD1 or TRBD2 (5 bases each). The CDR3 spans 14 residues. The germline V and J ends were trimmed by 5 bases and 2 bases, with 12 bases remaining between them. Germline V gives CDR1 LNHNV, CDR2 YYDKDF (reference sequence).